This section outlines one T cell receptor beta chain sequence together with its context. Its antigen remains unidentified. By negative magnetic separation, total CD8+ T cells were enriched. This sample is drawn from a study of human CD8 memory T cell subsets. Germline V gene sequence: CDR1 SNHLY, CDR2 FYNNEI. The CDR3 covers 17 residues. Preparation of the TCR beta libraries relied on UMI-labeled 5' RACE. TCRdb re-analyzed the 5' RACE reads; it lists each CDR3 protein once, without DNA. The sample includes around 4,300 distinct CDR3 sequences. Study conclusions and caveats: Estimation with Chao1 suggested higher diversity among stem-like memory T cells relative to precursor exhausted T cells. Although both stem-like subsets shared clonotypes with effector memory cells, the stem-like memory and precursor exhausted T cell repertoires overlapped only minimally with each other. High, similar diversity marked stem-like memory and precursor exhausted T cells but not effector memory cells.

This clonotype originated in a human donor in good health. The J gene is TRBJ2-3, the V gene TRBV2; TCRdb calls TRBD1, which cannot be checked without DNA. Sequencing used CD8+ effector memory T cells (TEM) sorted from PBMCs. Noted subset: effector memory CD8 T cells, CCR7- CD45RO+ CD95+. CDR3 residues: CASSTTGTDYSTDTQYF.